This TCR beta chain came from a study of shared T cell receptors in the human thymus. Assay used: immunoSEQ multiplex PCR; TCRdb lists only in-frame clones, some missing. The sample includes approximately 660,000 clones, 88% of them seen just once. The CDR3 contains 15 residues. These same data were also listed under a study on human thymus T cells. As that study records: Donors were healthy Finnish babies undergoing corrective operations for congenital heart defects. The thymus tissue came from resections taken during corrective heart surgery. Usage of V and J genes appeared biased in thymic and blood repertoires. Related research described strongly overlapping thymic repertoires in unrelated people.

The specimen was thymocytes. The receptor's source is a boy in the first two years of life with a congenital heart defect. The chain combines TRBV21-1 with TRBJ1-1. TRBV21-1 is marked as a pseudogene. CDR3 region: CASSKNSDFRVEAFF. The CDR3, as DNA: TGTGCCAGCAGCAAAAATTCGGACTTCCGGGTAGAAGCTTTCTTT.